Listed below are T cell receptor beta chains from one sample, sequenced in a study of blood T cells in healthy people across ages. TCRdb re-derived calls from the 5' RACE reads in MiXCR, one entry per CDR3 protein. The sample holds 780,000 or so distinct CDR3 sequences, 50% to 65% seen once. The sequencing sample was made of blood. The source of these receptors is an elderly man in good health. The CDR3 runs from the conserved cysteine through the conserved F or W. A D gene is named only where the DNA matches it firmly. Size is stated for part of the rows, as once, few or many counts, or as a class when the clone is expanded.

J: TRBJ2-1; V: TRBV19; D: NA; size: NA; CDR3: CASSMPAPNPYNEQFF; DNA: TGTGCCAGTAGTATGCCAGCTCCGAACCCCTACAATGAGCAGTTCTTC
J: TRBJ2-3; V: TRBV28; D: TRBD2; size: many; CDR3: CASSLSGTSGRNTQYF; DNA: TGTGCCAGCAGTTTATCCGGGACTAGCGGGAGGAATACGCAGTATTTT
J: TRBJ1-1; V: TRBV10-3; D: TRBD1; size: NA; CDR3: CAIRQQGADTEAFF; DNA: TGTGCCATCAGACAACAGGGGGCAGACACTGAAGCTTTCTTT
J: TRBJ2-7; V: TRBV27; D: NA; size: many; CDR3: CASSLRRDRPYEQYF; DNA: TGTGCCAGCAGTTTACGGCGGGATCGGCCCTACGAGCAGTACTTC
J: TRBJ2-7; V: TRBV7-2; D: TRBD2; size: few; CDR3: CASGRTSSQYEQYF; DNA: TGTGCCAGCGGAAGGACTAGCAGTCAGTACGAGCAGTACTTC
J: TRBJ2-1; V: TRBV6-5; D: TRBD2; size: many; CDR3: CASSRTGGSYNEQFF; DNA: TGTGCCAGCAGCAGGACGGGGGGGTCCTACAATGAGCAGTTCTTC
J: TRBJ2-7; V: TRBV20-1; D: TRBD1; size: NA; CDR3: CSGRRTGRNEQYF; DNA: TGCAGTGGACGGCGGACAGGTCGCAACGAGCAGTACTTC
J: TRBJ2-5; V: TRBV20-1; D: TRBD1; size: NA; CDR3: CSARRGTGEQTQYF; DNA: TGCAGTGCTAGGAGGGGGACAGGGGAACAGACCCAGTACTTC
J: TRBJ1-1; V: TRBV6-1; D: TRBD1; size: NA; CDR3: CASSTQGKHTEAFF; DNA: TGTGCCAGCAGTACACAGGGGAAGCACACTGAAGCTTTCTTT
J: TRBJ2-7; V: TRBV9; D: TRBD2; size: few; CDR3: CASSSDGGTVQYF; DNA: TGTGCCAGCAGCTCCGACGGGGGGACCGTGCAGTACTTC
J: TRBJ2-3; V: TRBV7-2; D: NA; size: NA; CDR3: CASSLVAPTDTQYF; DNA: TGTGCCAGCAGCTTAGTGGCGCCCACAGATACGCAGTATTTT
J: TRBJ2-4; V: TRBV4-1; D: NA; size: NA; CDR3: CASSRIAKNIQYF; DNA: TGCGCCAGCAGCCGGATAGCCAAAAACATTCAGTACTTC
J: TRBJ1-5; V: TRBV7-6; D: NA; size: few; CDR3: CASSPDSTSNQPQHF; DNA: TGTGCCAGCAGCCCGGACAGCACTTCTAATCAGCCCCAGCATTTT
J: TRBJ1-1; V: TRBV2; D: TRBD1; size: once; CDR3: CASSAQDRANTEAFF; DNA: TGTGCCAGCAGTGCACAGGACAGGGCGAACACTGAAGCTTTCTTT
J: TRBJ2-3; V: TRBV9; D: NA; size: NA; CDR3: CASSVVDSPDTQYF; DNA: TGTGCCAGCAGCGTAGTCGATAGCCCAGATACGCAGTATTTT
J: TRBJ2-7; V: TRBV12-3/TRBV12-4; D: NA; size: once; CDR3: CASSVVAEGGEQYF; DNA: TGTGCCAGCAGTGTTGTAGCGGAAGGGGGTGAGCAGTACTTC